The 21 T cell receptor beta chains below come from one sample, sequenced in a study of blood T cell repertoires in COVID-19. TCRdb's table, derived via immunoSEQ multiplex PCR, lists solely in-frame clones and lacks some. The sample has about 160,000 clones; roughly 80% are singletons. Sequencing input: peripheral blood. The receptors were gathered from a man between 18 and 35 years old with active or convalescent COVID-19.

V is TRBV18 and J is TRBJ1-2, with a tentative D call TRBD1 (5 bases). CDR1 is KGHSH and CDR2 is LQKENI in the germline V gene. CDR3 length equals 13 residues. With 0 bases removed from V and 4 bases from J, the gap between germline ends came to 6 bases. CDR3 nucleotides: TGTGCCAGCTCACCACCGGGGCCCTATGGCTACACCTTC. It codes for CASSPPGPYGYTF.

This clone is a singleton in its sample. CDR3 residues: CASARGWSSYNEQFF. In nucleotides, the CDR3 is TGTGCCAGCGCCCGGGGGTGGAGCTCCTACAATGAGCAGTTCTTC. The chain employs TRBV3-1 (or the pseudogene TRBV3-2) and TRBJ2-1; D may be TRBD2 (6 bases). This CDR3 contains 15 residues. Trimming cost V 8 bases and J 0 bases, with 14 bases left between them. The germline gives CDR1 LGHDT, CDR2 YNNKEL (reference sequence).

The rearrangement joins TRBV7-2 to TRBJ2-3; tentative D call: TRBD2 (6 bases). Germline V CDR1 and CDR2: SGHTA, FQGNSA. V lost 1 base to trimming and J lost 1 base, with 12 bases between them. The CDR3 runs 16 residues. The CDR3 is CASSLEVRERTDTQYF. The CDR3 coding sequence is TGTGCCAGCAGCTTAGAGGTGCGGGAACGCACAGATACGCAGTATTTT.

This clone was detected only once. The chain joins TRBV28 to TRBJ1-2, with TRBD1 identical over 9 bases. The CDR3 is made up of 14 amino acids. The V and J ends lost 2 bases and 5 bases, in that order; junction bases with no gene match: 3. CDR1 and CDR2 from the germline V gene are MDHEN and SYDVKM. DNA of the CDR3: TGTGCCAGCAGTTTAGGGGACAGGGTATATGGCTACACCTTC. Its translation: CASSLGDRVYGYTF.

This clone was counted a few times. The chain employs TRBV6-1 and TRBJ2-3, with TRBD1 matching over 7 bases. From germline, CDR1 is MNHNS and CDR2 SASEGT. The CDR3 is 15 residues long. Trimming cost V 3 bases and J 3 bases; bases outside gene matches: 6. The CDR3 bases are TGTGCCAGCAGTGACGGTGTCAGGGGGACAGATACGCAGTATTTT. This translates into CASSDGVRGTDTQYF.

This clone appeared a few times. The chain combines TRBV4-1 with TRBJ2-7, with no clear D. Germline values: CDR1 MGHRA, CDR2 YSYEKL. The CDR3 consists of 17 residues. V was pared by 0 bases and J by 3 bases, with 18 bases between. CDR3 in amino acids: CASSQDSRPKENYEQYF. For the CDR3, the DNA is TGCGCCAGCAGCCAAGACTCGAGGCCAAAAGAGAACTACGAGCAGTACTTC.

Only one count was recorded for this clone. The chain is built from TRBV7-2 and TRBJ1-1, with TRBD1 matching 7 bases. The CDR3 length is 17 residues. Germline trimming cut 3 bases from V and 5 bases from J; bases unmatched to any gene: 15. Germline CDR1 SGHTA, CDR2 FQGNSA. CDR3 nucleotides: TGTGCCAGCAGCTTTGGAGAACAGGGGCTCAGAGGAACTGAAGCTTTCTTT. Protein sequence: CASSFGEQGLRGTEAFF.

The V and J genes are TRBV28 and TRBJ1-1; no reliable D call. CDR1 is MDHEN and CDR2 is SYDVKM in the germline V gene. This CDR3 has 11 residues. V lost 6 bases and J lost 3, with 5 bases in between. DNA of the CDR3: TGTGCCAGCAGATCATACACTGAAGCTTTCTTT. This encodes CASRSYTEAFF. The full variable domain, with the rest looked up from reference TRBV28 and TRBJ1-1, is DVKVTQSSRYLVKRTGEKVFLECVQDMDHENMFWYRQDPGLGLRLIYFSYDVKMKEKGDIPEGYSVSREKKERFSLILESASTNQTSMYLCASRSYTEAFFGQGTRLTVV.

CDR3 protein: CASRDRESEKLFF. The CDR3, as DNA: TGTGCCAGCAGGGACAGGGAATCTGAAAAACTGTTTTTT. The gene calls are TRBV12-3 or TRBV12-4 and TRBJ1-4, with 8 bases aligning to TRBD1. The CDR3 sequence is 13 residues long. Trimming removed 6 bases from V and 7 bases from J; junction bases left unmatched: 4.

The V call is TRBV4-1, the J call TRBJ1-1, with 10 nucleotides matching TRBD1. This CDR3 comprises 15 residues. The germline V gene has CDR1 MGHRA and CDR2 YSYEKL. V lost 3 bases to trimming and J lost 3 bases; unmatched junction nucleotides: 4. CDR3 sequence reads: CASSHAGQGDTEAFF. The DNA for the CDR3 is TGCGCCAGCAGCCACGCCGGACAGGGGGACACTGAAGCTTTCTTT.

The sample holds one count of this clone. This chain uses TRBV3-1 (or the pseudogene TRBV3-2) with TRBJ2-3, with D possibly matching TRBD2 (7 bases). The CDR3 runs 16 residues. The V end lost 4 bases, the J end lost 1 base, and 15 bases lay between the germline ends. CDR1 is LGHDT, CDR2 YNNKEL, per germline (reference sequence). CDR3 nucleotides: TGTGCCAGCAGCCTAAGAGGGGGGGGCCGCACAGATACGCAGTATTTT. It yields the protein CASSLRGGGRTDTQYF.

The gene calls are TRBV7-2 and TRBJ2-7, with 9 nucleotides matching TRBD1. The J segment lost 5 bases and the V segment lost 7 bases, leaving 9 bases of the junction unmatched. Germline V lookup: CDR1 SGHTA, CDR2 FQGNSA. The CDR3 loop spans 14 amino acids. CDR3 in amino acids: CASTNRGPRNEQYF. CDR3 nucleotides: TGTGCCAGCACAAACAGGGGGCCGAGGAACGAGCAGTACTTC.

The CDR3 coding sequence is TGCGCCAGCAGCTCGCAAAGGACTAGCGGGAGTTCACCAATACACGGTGAGCAGTTCTTC. Translated, it gives CASSSQRTSGSSPIHGEQFF. This sequence joins TRBV5-1 and TRBJ2-1, with TRBD2 matching over 13 bases. Germline CDR1 SGHRS, CDR2 YFSETQ. V dropped 3 bases and J dropped 9; count of bases not matched to a gene: 21. CDR3 length: 20 residues. Looking up the rest from reference TRBV5-1 and TRBJ2-1 gives the full variable domain: KAGVTQTPRYLIKTRGQQVTLSCSPISGHRSVSWYQQTPGQGLQFLFEYFSETQRNKGNFPGRFSGRQFSNSRSEMNVSTLELGDSALYLCASSSQRTSGSSPIHGEQFFGPGTRLTVL.

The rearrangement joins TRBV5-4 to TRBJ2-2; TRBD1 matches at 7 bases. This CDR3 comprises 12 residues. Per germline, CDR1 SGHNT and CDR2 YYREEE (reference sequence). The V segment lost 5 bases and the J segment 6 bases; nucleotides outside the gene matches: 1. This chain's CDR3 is CASSGQAGELFF. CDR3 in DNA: TGTGCCAGCAGTGGACAGGCCGGGGAGCTGTTTTTT.

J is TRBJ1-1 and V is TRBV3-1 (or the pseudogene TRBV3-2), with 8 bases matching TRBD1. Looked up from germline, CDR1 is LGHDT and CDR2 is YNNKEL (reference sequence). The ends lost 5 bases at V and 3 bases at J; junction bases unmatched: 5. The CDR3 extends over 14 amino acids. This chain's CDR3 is CASSSTGDDTEAFF. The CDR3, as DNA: TGTGCCAGCAGCTCGACAGGGGATGACACTGAAGCTTTCTTT.

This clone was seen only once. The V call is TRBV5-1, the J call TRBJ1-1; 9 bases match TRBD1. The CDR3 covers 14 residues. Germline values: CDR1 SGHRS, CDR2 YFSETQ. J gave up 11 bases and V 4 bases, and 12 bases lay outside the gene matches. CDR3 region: CASSRQGEPSGAFF. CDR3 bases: TGCGCCAGCAGCCGACAGGGGGAACCCTCTGGGGCTTTCTTT.

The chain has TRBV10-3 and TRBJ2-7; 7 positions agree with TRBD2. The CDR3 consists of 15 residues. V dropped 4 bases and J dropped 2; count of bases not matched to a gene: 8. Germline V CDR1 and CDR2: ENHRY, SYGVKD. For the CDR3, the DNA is TGTGCCATCAGTGGAGCTAGCGGCCAAACCTACGAGCAGTACTTC. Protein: CAISGASGQTYEQYF.

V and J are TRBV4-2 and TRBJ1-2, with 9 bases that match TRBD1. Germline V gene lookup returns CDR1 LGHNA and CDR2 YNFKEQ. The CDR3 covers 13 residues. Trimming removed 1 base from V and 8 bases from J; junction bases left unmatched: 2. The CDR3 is CASSQGTGEGYTF. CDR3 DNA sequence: TGTGCCAGCAGCCAAGGGACAGGGGAAGGCTACACCTTC.

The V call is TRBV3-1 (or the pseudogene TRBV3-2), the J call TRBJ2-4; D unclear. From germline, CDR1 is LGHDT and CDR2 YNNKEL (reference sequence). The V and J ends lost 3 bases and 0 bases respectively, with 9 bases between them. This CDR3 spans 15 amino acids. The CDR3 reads CASSHSRLAKNIQYF. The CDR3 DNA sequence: TGTGCCAGCAGCCACTCCCGTCTAGCCAAAAACATTCAGTACTTC.

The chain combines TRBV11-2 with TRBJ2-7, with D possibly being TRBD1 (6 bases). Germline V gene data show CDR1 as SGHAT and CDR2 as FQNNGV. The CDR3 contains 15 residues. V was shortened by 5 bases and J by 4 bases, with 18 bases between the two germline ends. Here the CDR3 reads CASSPGDRLGYEQYF. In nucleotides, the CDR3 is TGTGCCAGCAGCCCCGGCGACAGGCTGGGGTACGAGCAGTACTTC.

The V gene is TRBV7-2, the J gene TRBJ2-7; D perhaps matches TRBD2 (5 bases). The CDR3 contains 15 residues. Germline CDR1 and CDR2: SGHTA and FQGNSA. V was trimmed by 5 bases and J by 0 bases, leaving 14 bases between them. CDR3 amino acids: CASSRGLRASYEQYF. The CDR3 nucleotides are TGTGCCAGCAGCAGAGGGCTTAGGGCCTCCTACGAGCAGTACTTC.